This TCR beta chain derives from a study of beta chain features in type 1 diabetes. Findings and limits, study-wide: Within patients, naive, central memory and Treg TCRB repertoires seemed more similar than within healthy donors. Fewer junction insertions and more nucleotide deletions appeared in type 1 diabetes patients.

Trimming stripped 1 base from V and 1 base from J, with 5 bases between. The CDR3 covers 13 residues. Looked up from germline, CDR1 is SGHDT and CDR2 is YYEEEE. The whole isolated RNA underwent reverse transcription, so sequencing captured expressed TCRB transcripts. Sequencing was performed with immunoSEQ multiplex PCR; in TCRdb, only in-frame clones are kept and a portion is missing. The profile covers around 250,000 clones, with 25% to 30% appearing a single time and 3% to 4% taken by the ten largest. Concerning this clone: Its antigen is still unknown.

The sequencing input was central memory CD4+ T cells from blood. The gene calls are TRBV5-6 and TRBJ2-5; no definite D call. This receptor was obtained from a man aged 30-40 years in good health. This chain's CDR3 is CASSLLSQETQYF. The CDR3 coding sequence is TGTGCCAGCAGCTTGCTCAGCCAAGAGACCCAGTACTTC.